Described below is a single T cell receptor (beta chain) sequence and its context. This entry comes from a study of blood T cell repertoires in COVID-19. The CDR3 is made up of 19 amino acids. Germline CDR1 and CDR2: SEHNR and FQNEAQ (reference sequence). Losses at the gene ends were 5 bases for V and 0 bases for J; bases not matched to a gene: 12. This table comes from immunoSEQ multiplex PCR, and its TCRdb copy is limited to in-frame clones, with some not included. The data show about 120,000 clones, roughly 79% seen once. The chain employs TRBV7-9 and TRBJ2-6; 8 positions match TRBD1. This clonotype was sampled from a human donor in a cohort sampled during active COVID-19. The sample was peripheral blood. In DNA, the CDR3 is TGTGCCAGCAGCCCACTGAGGGACAGGTTCAGCTCTGGGGCCAACGTCCTGACTTTC. It encodes CASSPLRDRFSSGANVLTF.